This TCR beta chain stems from a study of T cells in Graves' hyperthyroidism and ophthalmopathy (dated by TCRdb to about 2019). In terms of the full investigation: Peripheral blood was sampled at the time of initial diagnosis, prior to any treatment. The paper reports TCR Vbeta CDR3 sequencing of about 140 peripheral blood samples: 40 to 45 ophthalmopathy, approximately 74 hyperthyroidism and around 17 progressor patients. Prospective prediction of ophthalmopathy was tested in an independent validation cohort consisting of about 19 hyperthyroidism patients and 15 or so patients who later progressed to ophthalmopathy. After sampling, hyperthyroidism patients received methimazole starting at 30 mg daily, and ophthalmopathy patients received high-dose intravenous methylprednisolone. To identify distinguishing TCR V-J signatures, a discovery cohort of roughly 100 patients was used, comprising fewer than 45 with Graves' ophthalmopathy and about 59 with stable Graves' hyperthyroidism. The study also compared thyroid tissue and blood T-cell repertoires from more than five Graves' hyperthyroidism patients. The 100 or so discovery patients were randomly divided into training and test sets at a 7:3 ratio.

Amplification of TCR beta CDR3 regions was carried out from RNA transcripts. For the first round of RT-PCR on the TCR CDR3, the HTBI primer set was used together with the Qiagen OneStep RT-PCR kit. Libraries were constructed in a second round of multiplex PCR, after which size selection and purification were carried out. Paired-end sequencing of the libraries was performed with 100 bp reads on an Illumina HiSeq2000. The authors' pipeline ran thus. SOAPnuke was used to process the raw data, throwing out any read that contained adapters or uncalled bases, had a mean Phred below 15, or lacked an exact constant-primer or identifier match. High-quality paired reads were merged with COPE v1.2.5, and unique nucleotide sequences were defined as clonotypes. MiTCR v1.1 was used to align the clonotypes against IMGT TRBV, TRBD and TRBJ reference segments. The analysis was restricted to V-J combinations with a frequency above 0.0001, which together covered approximately 99% of the repertoires. The TCS score was defined as the ratio of F50 (clonal expansion) to E x V (chaos), calculated using BLOSUM62-based TCRdist between CDR3 peptides within each V-J. Welch's t-statistics and random forest reduced around 520 V-J features to roughly 13, which were used in a naive Bayes classifier (R e1071). Using fastp at Q25 and MiXCR, TCRdb reprocessed the public reads and kept productive beta chains. When rows share a CDR3 protein, they turn into one entry using the most common DNA and genes. TCRdb, not the original authors, processed these V and J calls. The sample data list around 250,000 distinct CDR3 sequences, and about 15% of these were observed just once. Together, the top ten hold about 14% of the sample.

The hyperthyroidism patients were between 18 and 65 years old and newly diagnosed, with a disease duration of less than 2 months. Any patient with an uncontrolled infection, another autoimmune disease, pregnancy or lactation was excluded. Diagnoses were established on the basis of clinical symptoms, serum thyroxine and TRAb, thyroid ultrasound, and orbital computed tomography. Blood from progressor patients was drawn when they were first diagnosed with hyperthyroidism, before any ophthalmopathy symptoms appeared. PBMCs were separated from roughly 10 ml of fresh peripheral blood using Ficoll-Paque density gradient centrifugation. Patients classed as progressors first received a Graves' hyperthyroidism diagnosis and then went on to develop ophthalmopathy during follow-up. Total RNA was extracted with Trizol reagent, and quality was checked on an Agilent 2100 Bioanalyzer. Remarks on this clonotype: There is no known antigen for this receptor. A much larger clone lies one base from this, so it may be a read error.

The CDR3 has 13 amino acids, counting the end cysteine and phenylalanine. Only the CDR3 DNA is retained, 39 bases long and in frame from the first base. The germline V gene specifies MNHEY as CDR1 and SVGAGI as CDR2. The paper as a whole reports these results and caveats: A model built on a 13 V-J signature distinguished ophthalmopathy from stable hyperthyroidism, reaching 87.88% sensitivity and approximately 83% specificity in cross-validation and 80%/75% in testing. During validation, the model predicted progression to ophthalmopathy a median of roughly 7.1 months ahead of onset, with 70.59% sensitivity and almost 75% specificity. Most expanded thyroid clonotypes (frequency above 0.001) were also detected in blood, suggesting blood repertoires may reflect thyroid immune responses. Sample size was not statistically predetermined, and investigators were not blinded to group allocation.

The chain joins TRBV6-5 to TRBJ2-1, with the D gene uncertain. This receptor was obtained from a woman in her thirties or forties with Graves' hyperthyroidism that later progressed to Graves' ophthalmopathy. The specimen was blood. The nucleotide sequence reads TGTGCCGGCAGTTCGGACCTTCAAAATGAGCAGTTCTTC. It translates as CAGSSDLQNEQFF.